This T cell receptor (beta chain) was captured in a study of CXCR3-negative and CXCR3-positive naive CD8 T cells. Study conclusions and caveats: Both of the naive subsets showed about the same high diversity, but memory CD8+ cells had much less.

The CDR3 consists of 15 residues. Germline lookup yields CDR1 SGHRS and CDR2 YFSETQ. With respect to this clonotype: The antigen remains unidentified.

UMI-tagged TRB cDNA libraries were built via 5' RACE. One entry per CDR3 protein, without DNA, is what TCRdb gives after re-calling the 5' RACE reads. The sample's table shows tens of thousands of distinct CDR3 sequences. The V call is TRBV5-1, the J call TRBJ2-7; TCRdb names TRBD2, which stays unverified in the absence of DNA. The sample taken for sequencing was naive CXCR3- CD8+ T cells from blood. Subset indicated: CD45RO-CCR7+CD27+CD95- naive CD8+ T cells lacking CXCR3 (TNR3-). The origin of this receptor is a human donor in good health. Some clones in this sample may be carry-over from other donors' samples. CDR3 in amino acids: CASSDGLAGPYEQYF. The complete variable domain, with remaining parts taken from reference TRBV5-1 and TRBJ2-7, reads KAGVTQTPRYLIKTRGQQVTLSCSPISGHRSVSWYQQTPGQGLQFLFEYFSETQRNKGNFPGRFSGRQFSNSRSEMNVSTLELGDSALYLCASSDGLAGPYEQYFGPGTRLTVT.